The clone carrying this T cell receptor beta chain has a handful of counts. Its antigen is not identified. One heparinised blood draw, averaging approximately 120 mL, came from each donor. The authors reverse transcribed all of the isolated RNA, so sequencing captured expressed TCRB transcripts. Measured with immunoSEQ multiplex PCR; TCRdb has only the in-frame clones, and not every one. The table records 640,000 or so clones, around 15% of them present only once. This sample stems from a study of beta chain features in type 1 diabetes. Findings and caveats of the study: Type 1 diabetes patients had TCRB CDR3s that were shorter (moderately but significantly so) in all four CD4+ subsets.

The CDR3 is 14 residues long. The V segment lost 4 bases and the J segment 8 bases; nucleotides outside the gene matches: 6. Looked up from germline, CDR1 is SGHRS and CDR2 is YFSETQ. This clonotype was sampled from a young man with type 1 diabetes. Sequenced sample: naive CD4+ T cells from blood. The chain employs TRBV5-1 and TRBJ2-1, with 10 bases identical to TRBD1. CDR3 protein: CASSPGQGGDEQFF. The CDR3 DNA reads as TGCGCCAGCAGCCCCGGACAGGGGGGCGATGAGCAGTTCTTC.